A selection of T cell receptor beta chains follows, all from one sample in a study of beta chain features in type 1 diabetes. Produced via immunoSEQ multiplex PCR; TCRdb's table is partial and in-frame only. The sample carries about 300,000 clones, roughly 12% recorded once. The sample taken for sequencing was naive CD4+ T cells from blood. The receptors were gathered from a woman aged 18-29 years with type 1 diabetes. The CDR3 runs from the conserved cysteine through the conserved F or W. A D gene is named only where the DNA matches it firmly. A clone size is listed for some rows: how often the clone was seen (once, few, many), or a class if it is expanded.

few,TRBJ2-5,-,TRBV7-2,CASSYSTGRTETQYF,TGTGCCAGCAGCTATTCGACAGGGAGGACGGAGACCCAGTACTTC
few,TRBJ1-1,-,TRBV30,CAWRGYGYTEAFF,TGTGCCTGGAGAGGATACGGGTACACTGAAGCTTTCTTT
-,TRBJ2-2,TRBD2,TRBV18,CASSPSGGSGELFF,TGTGCCAGCTCCCCGTCGGGAGGATCCGGGGAGCTGTTTTTT
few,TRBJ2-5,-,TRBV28,CASSSVSETQYF,TGTGCCAGCAGCTCCGTTTCGGAGACCCAGTACTTC
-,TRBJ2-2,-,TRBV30,CAWSTGGWNTGELFF,TGTGCCTGGAGTACTGGCGGGTGGAACACCGGGGAGCTGTTTTTT
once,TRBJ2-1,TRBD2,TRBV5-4,CASSTGTSGHNEQFF,TGTGCCAGCAGCACCGGGACTAGCGGGCACAATGAGCAGTTCTTC
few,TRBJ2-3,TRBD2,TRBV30,CAWGGLASTDTQYF,TGTGCCTGGGGGGGACTAGCGAGCACAGATACGCAGTATTTT
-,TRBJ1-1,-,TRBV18,CASSPGAGTEAFF,TGTGCCAGCTCCCCCGGAGCGGGCACTGAAGCTTTCTTT
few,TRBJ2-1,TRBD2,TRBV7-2,CASSKTSGPYNEQFF,TGTGCCAGCAGCAAGACTAGCGGACCTTACAATGAGCAGTTCTTC
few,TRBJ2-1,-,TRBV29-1,CSVRRRLGDNEQFF,TGCAGCGTGCGGAGGAGACTAGGTGACAATGAGCAGTTCTTC
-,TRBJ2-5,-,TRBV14,CASSQGDNQETQYF,TGTGCCAGCAGCCAAGGCGACAACCAAGAGACCCAGTACTTC
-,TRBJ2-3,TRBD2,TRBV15,CATSRGGGRATDTQYF,TGTGCCACCAGCAGAGGAGGCGGGAGGGCCACAGATACGCAGTATTTT
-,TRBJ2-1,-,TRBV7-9,CASSRGNEQFF,TGTGCCAGCAGTAGGGGGAATGAGCAGTTCTTC
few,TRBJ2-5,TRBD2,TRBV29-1,CSVTPPAGVGETQYF,TGCAGCGTGACCCCGCCAGCGGGAGTGGGAGAGACCCAGTACTTC
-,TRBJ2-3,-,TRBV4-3,CASSQPGQFTDTQYF,TGCGCCAGCAGCCAGCCGGGACAATTCACAGATACGCAGTATTTT
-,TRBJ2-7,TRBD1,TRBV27,CASSPVDRVTYEQYF,TGTGCCAGCAGTCCCGTTGACAGGGTGACCTACGAGCAGTACTTC
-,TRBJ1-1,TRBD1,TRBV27,CASSKTGDTEAFF,TGTGCCAGCAGTAAGACAGGGGACACTGAAGCTTTCTTT
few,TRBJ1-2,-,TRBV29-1,CSVARTHYGYTF,TGCAGCGTTGCGCGCACCCACTATGGCTACACCTTC
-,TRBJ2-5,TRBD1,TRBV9,CASSKRQGSETQYF,TGTGCCAGCAGCAAAAGACAGGGATCAGAGACCCAGTACTTC
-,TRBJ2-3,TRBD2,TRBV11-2,CASSLLAGGSTDTQYF,TGTGCCAGCAGCCTGCTTGCGGGAGGTTCCACAGATACGCAGTATTTT
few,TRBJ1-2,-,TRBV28,CASSSRTYGYTF,TGTGCCAGCAGTTCAAGGACATATGGCTACACCTTC
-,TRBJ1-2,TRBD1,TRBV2,CASNGQGASYTF,TGTGCCAGCAATGGGCAGGGGGCGAGCTACACCTTC
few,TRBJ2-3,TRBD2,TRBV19,CATSGRADTQYF,TGTGCCACTAGCGGGAGGGCCGATACGCAGTATTTT
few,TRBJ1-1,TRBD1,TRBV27,CASSLGPGTGGTEAFF,TGTGCCAGCAGTTTAGGCCCCGGGACAGGGGGCACTGAAGCTTTCTTT
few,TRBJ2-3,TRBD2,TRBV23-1,CASSPGRLGTDTQYF,TGCGCCAGCAGTCCCGGGAGGCTAGGCACAGATACGCAGTATTTT
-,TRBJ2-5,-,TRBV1,CTSNKSGGMLETQYF,TGCACCAGCAACAAGTCTGGGGGGATGTTAGAGACCCAGTACTTC
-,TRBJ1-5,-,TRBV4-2,CASSQTSYSNQPQHF,TGTGCCAGCAGCCAGACAAGTTATAGCAATCAGCCCCAGCATTTT
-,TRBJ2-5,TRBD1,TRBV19,CASSRDRDRSGTQYF,TGTGCCAGTAGCCGCGACAGGGATCGCTCAGGGACCCAGTACTTC
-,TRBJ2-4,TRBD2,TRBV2,CASSYLGLVSGNIQYF,TGTGCCAGCAGTTATCTGGGACTAGTCAGCGGAAACATTCAGTACTTC
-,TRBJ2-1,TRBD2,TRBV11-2,CASTLSGRAYNNEQFF,TGTGCCAGCACCCTTAGCGGGAGGGCCTATAATAATGAGCAGTTCTTC
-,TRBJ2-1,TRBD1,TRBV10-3,CAIKGQAQVSEQFF,TGTGCCATCAAGGGACAGGCCCAAGTGAGTGAGCAGTTCTTC
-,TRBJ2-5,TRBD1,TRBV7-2,CASSLAGQGHRGTQYF,TGTGCCAGCAGCTTAGCGGGACAGGGCCACCGGGGGACCCAGTACTTC
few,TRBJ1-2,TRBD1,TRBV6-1,CASRQGGLYGYTF,TGTGCCAGCCGACAGGGGGGACTGTATGGCTACACCTTC
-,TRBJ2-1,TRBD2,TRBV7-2,CASSLARGFSEQFF,TGTGCCAGCAGCTTAGCGCGGGGGTTCAGTGAGCAGTTCTTC
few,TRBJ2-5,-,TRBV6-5,CASSYSYIQETQYF,TGTGCCAGCAGTTACTCTTACATCCAAGAGACCCAGTACTTC
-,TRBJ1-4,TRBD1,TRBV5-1,CASSSTGTENEKLFF,TGCGCCAGCAGCTCCACCGGGACAGAAAACGAAAAACTGTTTTTT
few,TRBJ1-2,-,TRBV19,CASYTQLGYTF,TGTGCCAGTTATACACAGCTTGGCTACACCTTC
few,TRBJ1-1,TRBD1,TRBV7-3,CASSFSGTGDTEAFF,TGTGCCAGCAGCTTCAGCGGGACAGGGGACACTGAAGCTTTCTTT
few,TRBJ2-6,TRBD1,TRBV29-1,CSVGQGAGANVLTF,TGCAGCGTAGGACAGGGGGCTGGGGCCAACGTCCTGACTTTC
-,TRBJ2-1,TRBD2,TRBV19,CASTRTGTRSSEQFF,TGTGCCAGTACCCGAACCGGGACTAGAAGCTCTGAGCAGTTCTTC
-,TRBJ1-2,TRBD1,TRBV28,CASSVPGQGVNGYTF,TGTGCCAGCAGCGTCCCGGGACAGGGGGTGAATGGCTACACCTTC
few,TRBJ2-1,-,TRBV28,CASSLPHSQKLFF,TGTGCCAGCAGTTTACCTCACTCACAGAAACTGTTCTTC
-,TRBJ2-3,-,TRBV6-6,CASSLSTRTDTQYF,TGTGCCAGCAGCTTGTCGACTCGCACAGATACGCAGTATTTT
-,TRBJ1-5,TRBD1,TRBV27,CASTPRGPPGWQPQHF,TGTGCCAGCACCCCCAGGGGGCCGCCGGGTTGGCAGCCCCAGCATTTT
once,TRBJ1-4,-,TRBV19,CASSISLTGEKLFF,TGTGCCAGTAGTATATCGCTCACAGGGGAAAAACTGTTTTTT
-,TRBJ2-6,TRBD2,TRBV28,CASSPGLASGANVLTF,TGTGCCAGCAGCCCCGGACTAGCCTCTGGGGCCAACGTCCTGACTTTC
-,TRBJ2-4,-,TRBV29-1,CSARTVAKNIQYF,TGCAGCGCCAGAACCGTAGCCAAAAACATTCAGTACTTC
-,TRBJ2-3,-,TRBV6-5,CASSFRETRTDTQYF,TGTGCCAGCAGTTTTCGGGAGACCCGCACAGATACGCAGTATTTT
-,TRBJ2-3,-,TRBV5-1,CASSLGLGAGTDTQYF,TGCGCCAGCAGCTTGGGTCTGGGGGCCGGAACAGATACGCAGTATTTT
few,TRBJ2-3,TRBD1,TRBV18,CATLRQGSTDTQYF,TGTGCCACCCTACGACAGGGTAGCACAGATACGCAGTATTTT
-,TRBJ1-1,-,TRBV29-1,CSVGGRMNTEAFF,TGCAGCGTCGGGGGGAGGATGAACACTGAAGCTTTCTTT
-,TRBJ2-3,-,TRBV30,CASAFTPRLFF,TGTGCCTCCGCCTTCACCCCCCGACTCTTTTTT
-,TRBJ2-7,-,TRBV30,CAWSEDSWVSYEQYF,TGTGCCTGGAGCGAAGACAGCTGGGTTTCCTACGAGCAGTACTTC
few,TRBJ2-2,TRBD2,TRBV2,CASRRLADTGELFF,TGTGCCAGCAGACGGCTAGCGGACACCGGGGAGCTGTTTTTT
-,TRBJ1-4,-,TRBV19,CASSRASATNEKLFF,TGTGCCAGTAGTCGAGCATCCGCAACTAATGAAAAACTGTTTTTT